Listed below are T cell receptor beta chains from one sample, sequenced in a study of early T cells in non-severe SARS-CoV-2 infection. TCRdb ran MiXCR on the 5' RACE reads and lists one entry per CDR3 protein. This sample has 45,000 to 70,000 distinct CDR3 sequences, with roughly 10% found just once. Sequencing was done on a sample of whole blood. These receptors originate from an adult who was a healthcare worker with PCR-confirmed SARS-CoV-2 infection or an uninfected control (not recorded which). Each CDR3 is given with its conserved first and last residue. D genes are given only for firm matches. A row's size may be missing; if present it is once, few, many or a size class.

>TRBJ2-1|.|TRBV5-1|.
TGCGCCAGCAGACAGGGAATTCGGGATGAGCAGTTCTTC
CASRQGIRDEQFF
>TRBJ2-6|.|TRBV7-9|few
TGTGCCAGCAGCTTAGCGCATAGCGCAGGGGCCAACGTCCTGACTTTC
CASSLAHSAGANVLTF
>TRBJ2-3|.|TRBV5-1|.
TGCGCCAGCAGCGTGAGCACCGGAGAGGCTACGCAGTATTTT
CASSVSTGEATQYF
>TRBJ1-5|TRBD1|TRBV20-1|few
TGCAGTGCTAGAGCAGGGGGCCTAAATCAGCCCCAGCATTTT
CSARAGGLNQPQHF
>TRBJ1-2|.|TRBV29-1|.
TGCAGCGTTGCAGGGCAGCCCGGTGATGGCTACACCTTC
CSVAGQPGDGYTF
>TRBJ2-7|.|TRBV7-2|.
TGTGCCAGCAGCCGAACCCGGAGGGGGACCGAGCAGTACTTC
CASSRTRRGTEQYF
>TRBJ2-1|TRBD1|TRBV6-5|many
TGTGCCAGCAGTAACACCCGGGACAGGTCCCAATTC
CASSNTRDRSQF
>TRBJ2-7|.|TRBV20-1|.
TGCAGTGCTAGTATGTTAGGGCTAGCTGACAACGAGCAGTACTTC
CSASMLGLADNEQYF
>TRBJ2-7|.|TRBV7-2|many
TGTGCCAGCAGCTTAGGGCCCGCGGGCCAGCAGTACTTC
CASSLGPAGQQYF
>TRBJ2-1|.|TRBV5-1|.
TGCGCCAGCAGCTTTTGGGGATCTCTAGACAATGAGCAGTTCTTC
CASSFWGSLDNEQFF
>TRBJ2-7|.|TRBV4-1|few
TGCGCCAGCAGCCAAGCTATGTCAGGGCCTTACGAGCAGTACTTC
CASSQAMSGPYEQYF
>TRBJ2-2|.|TRBV27|.
TGTGCCAGCAGTTCGGCGGGACTTCGGACCGGGGAGCTGTTTTTT
CASSSAGLRTGELFF
>TRBJ2-3|.|TRBV6-4|many
TGTGCCAGCAGGGGGCTAGGAACAGATACGCAGTATTTT
CASRGLGTDTQYF
>TRBJ2-3|.|TRBV29-1|few
TGCAGCACCGACACAGATACGCAGTATTTT
CSTDTDTQYF
>TRBJ2-7|TRBD2|TRBV3-1|few
TGTGCCAGCAGCCAAGGTGACGGGGGGGCAGGAGGGCAGTACTTC
CASSQGDGGAGGQYF
>TRBJ2-7|.|TRBV21-1|many
TGTGCCAGCAGGACCAGGAACGAGCAGTACTTC
CASRTRNEQYF
>TRBJ2-7|.|TRBV29-1|many
TGCAGCGTTGGGGGTGTGAGAGGGAGGAGGTGGGACGAGCAGTACTTC
CSVGGVRGRRWDEQYF
>TRBJ1-1|.|TRBV3-1|many
TGTGCCAGCAGCCAAGAGGTCACTGAAGCTTTCTTT
CASSQEVTEAFF
>TRBJ1-2|TRBD1|TRBV18|many
TGTGCCAGCTCACCTGCCCGGGACAGGGACTATGGCTACACCTTC
CASSPARDRDYGYTF
>TRBJ2-1|.|TRBV7-9|few
TGTGCCAGCAGCTTAGGAGGGCGAGGTGAGCAGTTCTTC
CASSLGGRGEQFF